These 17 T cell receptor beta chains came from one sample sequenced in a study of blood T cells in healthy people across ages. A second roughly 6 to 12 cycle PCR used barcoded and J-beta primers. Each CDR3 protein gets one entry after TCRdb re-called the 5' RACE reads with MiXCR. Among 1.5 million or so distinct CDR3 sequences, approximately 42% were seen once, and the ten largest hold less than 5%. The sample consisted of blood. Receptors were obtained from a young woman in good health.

The CDR3 sequence: CASSGSGRDYNEQYF. The CDR3 DNA reads TGTGCCAGCAGCGGAAGCGGGAGAGACTACAATGAGCAGTACTTC. The chain has TRBV11-2 and TRBJ2-5, with 8 bases that match TRBD2. V trimming: 5 bases; J trimming: 11 bases; junction bases outside the gene matches: 16. The CDR3 is 15 residues long. Germline CDR1 is SGHAT and CDR2 is FQNNGV.

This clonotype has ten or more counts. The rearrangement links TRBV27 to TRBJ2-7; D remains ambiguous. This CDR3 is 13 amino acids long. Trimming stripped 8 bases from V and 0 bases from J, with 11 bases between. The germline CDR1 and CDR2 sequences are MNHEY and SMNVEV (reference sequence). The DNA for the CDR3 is TGTGCCAGCGGTAAGGGCAGCTCCTACGAGCAGTACTTC. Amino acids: CASGKGSSYEQYF.

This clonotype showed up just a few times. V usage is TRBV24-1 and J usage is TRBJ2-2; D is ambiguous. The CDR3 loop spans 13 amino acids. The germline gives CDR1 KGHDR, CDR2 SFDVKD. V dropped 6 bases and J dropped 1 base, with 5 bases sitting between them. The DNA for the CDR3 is TGTGCCACCAGTCCAGGGAACACCGGGGAGCTGTTTTTT. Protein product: CATSPGNTGELFF.

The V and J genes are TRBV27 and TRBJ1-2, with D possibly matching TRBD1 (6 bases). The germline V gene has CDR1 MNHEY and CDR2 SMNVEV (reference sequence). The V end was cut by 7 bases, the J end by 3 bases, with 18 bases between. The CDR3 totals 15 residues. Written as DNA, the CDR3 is TGTGCCAGCAAACGGGGCAGGGGTCGGGACTATGGCTACACCTTC. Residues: CASKRGRGRDYGYTF.

The CDR3 here is CAISELQDLRGETQYF. The CDR3 DNA is TGTGCCATCAGTGAACTCCAAGACCTTAGAGGAGAGACCCAGTACTTC. The gene calls are TRBV10-3 and TRBJ2-5; no clear D. Germline V gene sequence: CDR1 ENHRY, CDR2 SYGVKD. Trimming took off 3 bases at V and 4 bases at J, with 18 bases between the two ends. The CDR3 runs 16 residues.

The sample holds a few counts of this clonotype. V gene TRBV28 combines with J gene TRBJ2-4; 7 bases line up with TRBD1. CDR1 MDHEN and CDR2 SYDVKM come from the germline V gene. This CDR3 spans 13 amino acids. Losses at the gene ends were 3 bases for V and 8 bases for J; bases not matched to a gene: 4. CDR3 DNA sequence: TGTGCCAGCAGTTTTAGGGGGCTGTACATTCAGTACTTC. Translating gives CASSFRGLYIQYF.

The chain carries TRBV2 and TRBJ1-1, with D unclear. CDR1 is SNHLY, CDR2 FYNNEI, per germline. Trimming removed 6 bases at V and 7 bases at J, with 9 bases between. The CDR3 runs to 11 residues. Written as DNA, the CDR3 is TGTGCCAGCAGGGCCGGACGTGAAGCTTTCTTT. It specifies CASRAGREAFF.

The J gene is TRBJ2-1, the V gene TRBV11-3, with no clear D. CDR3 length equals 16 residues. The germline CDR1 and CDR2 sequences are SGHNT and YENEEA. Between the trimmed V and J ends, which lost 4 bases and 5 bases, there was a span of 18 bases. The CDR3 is CASSSGGFSRDNEQFF. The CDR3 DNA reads TGTGCCAGCAGCTCCGGTGGGTTCTCTCGGGACAATGAGCAGTTCTTC.

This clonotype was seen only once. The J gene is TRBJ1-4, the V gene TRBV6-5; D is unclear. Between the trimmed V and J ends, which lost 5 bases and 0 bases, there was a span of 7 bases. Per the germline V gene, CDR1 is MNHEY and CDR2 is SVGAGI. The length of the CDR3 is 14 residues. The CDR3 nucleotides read TGTGCCAGCAGTGGCGTTGCAACTAATGAAAAACTGTTTTTT. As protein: CASSGVATNEKLFF.

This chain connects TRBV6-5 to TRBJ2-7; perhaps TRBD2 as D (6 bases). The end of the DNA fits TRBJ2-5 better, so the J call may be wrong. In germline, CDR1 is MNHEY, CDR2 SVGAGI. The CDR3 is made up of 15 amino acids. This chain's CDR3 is CASSYAAGPGETQYF. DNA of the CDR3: TGTGCCAGCAGTTACGCTGCGGGGCCGGGAGAGACCCAGTACTTC.

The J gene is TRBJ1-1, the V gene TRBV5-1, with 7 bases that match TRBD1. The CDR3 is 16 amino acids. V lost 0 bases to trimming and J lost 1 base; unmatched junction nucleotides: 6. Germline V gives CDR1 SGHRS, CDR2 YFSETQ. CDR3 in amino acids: CASSLDRGWENTEAFF. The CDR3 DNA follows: TGCGCCAGCAGCTTGGACAGGGGATGGGAGAACACTGAAGCTTTCTTT.

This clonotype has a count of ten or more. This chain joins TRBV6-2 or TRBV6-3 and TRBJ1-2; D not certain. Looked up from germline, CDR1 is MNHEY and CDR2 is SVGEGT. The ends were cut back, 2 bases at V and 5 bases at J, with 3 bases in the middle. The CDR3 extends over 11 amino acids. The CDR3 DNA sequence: TGTGCCAGCAGTTACCCATATGGCTACACCTTC. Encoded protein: CASSYPYGYTF.

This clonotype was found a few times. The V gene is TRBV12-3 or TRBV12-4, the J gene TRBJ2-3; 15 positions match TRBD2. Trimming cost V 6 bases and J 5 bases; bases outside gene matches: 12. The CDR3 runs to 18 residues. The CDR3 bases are TGTGCCAGCAGCTCGGGACTAGCGGGGGGAGGGATCAGAGATACGCAGTATTTT. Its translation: CASSSGLAGGGIRDTQYF.

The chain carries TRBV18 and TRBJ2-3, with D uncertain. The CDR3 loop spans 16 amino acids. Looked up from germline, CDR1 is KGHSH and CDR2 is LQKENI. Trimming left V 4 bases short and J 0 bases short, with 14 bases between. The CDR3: CASSRMARRSTDTQYF. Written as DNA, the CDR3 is TGTGCCAGCTCACGGATGGCGCGGCGCAGCACAGATACGCAGTATTTT. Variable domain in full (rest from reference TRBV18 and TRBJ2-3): NAGVMQNPRHLVRRRGQEARLRCSPMKGHSHVYWYRQLPEEGLKFMVYLQKENIIDESGMPKERFSAEFPKEGPSILRIQQVVRGDSAAYFCASSRMARRSTDTQYFGPGTRLTVL.

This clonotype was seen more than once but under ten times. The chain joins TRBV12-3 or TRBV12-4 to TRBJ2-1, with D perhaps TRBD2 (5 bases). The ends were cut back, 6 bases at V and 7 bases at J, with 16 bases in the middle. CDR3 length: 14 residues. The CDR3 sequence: CASREVRWGNEQFF. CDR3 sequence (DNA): TGTGCCAGCAGGGAGGTACGGTGGGGAAATGAGCAGTTCTTC.

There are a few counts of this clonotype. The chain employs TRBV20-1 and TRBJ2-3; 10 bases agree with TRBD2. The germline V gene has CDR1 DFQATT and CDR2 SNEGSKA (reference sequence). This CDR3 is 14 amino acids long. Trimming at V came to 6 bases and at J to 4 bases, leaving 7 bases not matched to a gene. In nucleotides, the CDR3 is TGCAGTGCCCGGGTTCTAGCGGGAGCAGATACGCAGTATTTT. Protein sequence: CSARVLAGADTQYF.

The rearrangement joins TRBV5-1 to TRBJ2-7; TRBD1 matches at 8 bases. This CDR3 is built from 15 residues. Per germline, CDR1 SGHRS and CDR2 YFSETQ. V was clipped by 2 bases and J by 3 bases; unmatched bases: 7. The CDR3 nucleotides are TGCGCCAGCAGCTTCTCTACAGGGGGTATCTACGAGCAGTACTTC. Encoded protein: CASSFSTGGIYEQYF.